This entry features one T cell receptor (beta chain) sequence. The antigen remains undetermined. This record comes from a study of vaccination and CD4 T cells after COVID-19. Study background: Timing of post-vaccine sample collection was a median around 75 days after dose two, with a range of 14 to 241.

Noted treatment: 10-day PBMC culture with coronavirus spike peptide pools or control peptides (ViraFEST assay). Cell culture was performed with approximately 1.8 million PBMCs per well in the presence of approximately 9.8 IU/ml IL-2 and around 9 ug/ml peptide pools. Once obtained from cultured CD4+ T cells, the DNA was sequenced using the Oncomine TCR Beta short-read assay. Genomic DNA was isolated from CD4+ T cells that had been cultured. TCRdb independently ran MiXCR on the PCR reads; one entry per CDR3 protein. This sample carries 15,000 to 20,000 distinct CDR3 sequences, about half of them seen once, and the ten largest clones take roughly 4.2%. The study's findings and limits: The median SARS-CoV-2-reactive clonotype number increased from roughly 19 to 38, without statistical significance.

This CDR3 contains 13 residues. V was cut by 5 bases and J by 1 base, with 8 bases left in between. In germline, CDR1 is MDHEN, CDR2 SYDVKM. This sequence originates from a human donor who had recovered from COVID-19. V is TRBV28 and J is TRBJ2-5; no definite D call. The sample was CD4+ T cells from blood, cultured in vitro. The CDR3 is CASSPHLQETQYF. DNA of the CDR3: TGTGCCAGCAGTCCGCACCTCCAAGAGACCCAGTACTTC.